Listed here is a single TCR beta chain. The sample holds many counts of this clonotype. This receptor's antigen is unknown. Base qualities are missing; no much larger clone stands one base away. Ophthalmopathy patients had moderately to severely active disease, Clinical Activity Score of at least 3, NOSPECS grade of at least 4, and disease duration under 3 months. Patients were excluded if they had other autoimmune diseases, uncontrolled infections, pregnancy or lactation. Diagnosis was based on clinical symptoms, serum thyroxine, TRAb, thyroid ultrasound and orbital computed tomography. PBMCs were isolated from 7.5 to 10 ml of fresh peripheral blood by Ficoll-Paque density gradient centrifugation. Total RNA was extracted using Trizol reagent, and RNA quality was checked on an Agilent 2100 Bioanalyzer. The data originate from a study of Graves' ophthalmopathy and Graves' hyperthyroidism (dated by TCRdb to the late 2010s). Study-wide context: Peripheral blood samples were taken at the time of initial diagnosis, before any treatment was given. TCR beta repertoire signatures were used to distinguish Graves' ophthalmopathy from Graves' hyperthyroidism and to predict progression to ophthalmopathy. In total, under 150 blood samples were TCR-sequenced: fewer than 50 ophthalmopathy, approximately 75 hyperthyroidism and around 17 hyperthyroidism-to-ophthalmopathy patients. To explore V-J signatures distinguishing ophthalmopathy from hyperthyroidism, a discovery set of 100 patients (roughly 44 ophthalmopathy, some 57 stable hyperthyroidism) was enrolled. The independent validation cohort included approximately 19 hyperthyroidism patients plus 17 patients who later progressed from hyperthyroidism to ophthalmopathy. In roughly 6 hyperthyroidism patients, the T-cell repertoires found in thyroid tissue were compared with those found in blood. Following sampling, methimazole starting at 30 mg daily was administered to hyperthyroidism patients, and high-dose intravenous methylprednisolone was administered to ophthalmopathy patients.

For repertoire sequencing, TCR beta CDR3 regions were amplified from RNA transcripts. HTBI primers and the Qiagen OneStep RT-PCR kit were used in a first-round RT-PCR, which was followed by a second-round multiplex PCR, size selection and purification. The libraries underwent paired-end sequencing with 100 bp reads on an Illumina HiSeq2000. Concerning the study's data processing: SOAPnuke was used to process the reads, removing any read that contained adapters or uncalled bases, had a mean Phred below 15, or lacked an exact match to the constant primer or identifier. COPE v1.2.5 was used to merge high-quality paired reads. Unique nucleotide sequences were defined as clonotypes and aligned to IMGT TRB V, D and J references using MiTCR v1.1. Analysis was restricted to V-J combinations with a frequency above 0.0001, which covered just over 98% of repertoires. For each V-J combination, a TCR clonal expansion and chaos score was defined as F50 clonal expansion divided by the chaos observed in the TCRdist matrix. Welch's t-statistics and random forest were used to reduce features to about a dozen V-J combinations, which were fed into a naive Bayes classifier. The similarity between thyroid and blood repertoires was quantified using the Morisita-Horn index. In TCRdb, the public reads were trimmed at Q25 with fastp and aligned with MiXCR, with productive beta chains retained. All rows with the same CDR3 protein become a single entry with the most common DNA and genes. The V and J calls were determined by TCRdb, not by the authors. For this sample the table gives about 340,000 distinct CDR3 sequences, of which about a sixth were detected only once. The top ten hold roughly an eighth of the sample.

Overall study results and their limits: Most expanded thyroid clonotypes with frequency above 0.001 were also detected in blood, suggesting blood repertoires may reflect the thyroid immune response. In validation, the model predicted ophthalmopathy progression with 70.59% sensitivity and about 77% specificity; roughly 12 predicted patients were CT-confirmed with GO in a median of 6.5 months. In cross-validation, the 13-signature model distinguished ophthalmopathy from stable hyperthyroidism with 85% to 90% sensitivity and about 84% specificity, and in the test set the corresponding values were approximately 80% and 75%. No statistical method was used to set the sample size in advance, and the investigators knew which group each participant was assigned to.

Relative to germline, V is 5 bases shorter and J is 3 bases shorter, with 8 bases between their ends. Including the terminal cysteine and phenylalanine, the CDR3 comprises 12 residues. Of all the DNA, just the CDR3 is kept, 36 bases in frame from base 1. In the germline V gene, CDR1 corresponds to MNHEY and CDR2 to SVGEGT. Sequencing was done on a sample of peripheral blood. Here the chain combines TRBV6-2 or TRBV6-3 and TRBJ2-7; the D assignment is uncertain and may be TRBD1 or TRBD2, with 5 bases supporting each. The receptor was isolated from an adult man with Graves' ophthalmopathy. Read as DNA, the sequence is TGTGCCAGCAGTCGGGGCCTCTACGAGCAGTACTTC. It translates to CASSRGLYEQYF.